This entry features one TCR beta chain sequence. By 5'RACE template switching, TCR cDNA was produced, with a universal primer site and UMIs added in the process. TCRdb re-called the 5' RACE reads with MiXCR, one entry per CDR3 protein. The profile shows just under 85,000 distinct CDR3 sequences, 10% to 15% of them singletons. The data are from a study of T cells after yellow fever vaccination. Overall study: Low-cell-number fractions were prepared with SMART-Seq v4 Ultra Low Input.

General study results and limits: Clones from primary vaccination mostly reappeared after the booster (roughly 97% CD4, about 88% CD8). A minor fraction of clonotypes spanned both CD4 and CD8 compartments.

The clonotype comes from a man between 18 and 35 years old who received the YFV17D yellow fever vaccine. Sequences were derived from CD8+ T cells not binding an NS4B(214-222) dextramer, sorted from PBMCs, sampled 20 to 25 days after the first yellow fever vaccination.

CDR3 sequence (DNA): TGTGCCAGCAGTTTCTACCCGGGACAGCCTGGCTACACCTTC. Its protein is CASSFYPGQPGYTF. V usage is TRBV6-2 or TRBV6-3 and J usage is TRBJ1-2; 7 bases map to TRBD1. The CDR3 is 14 residues long. Germline V gene data show CDR1 as MNHEY and CDR2 as SVGEGT. V lost 4 bases to trimming and J lost 7 bases; unmatched junction nucleotides: 9.